This T cell receptor beta chain was identified in a study of blood T cell repertoires in COVID-19. Study details: Specimens from acute and convalescent COVID-19 originated in the United States, Italy and Spain.

The germline gives CDR1 LGHNA, CDR2 YNFKEQ. The CDR3 covers 15 residues. The ends lost 1 base at V and 1 base at J; junction bases unmatched: 1. Categorization into cohorts depended on clinical history that participants reported. Before being deemed recovered, Cohort 3 donors had two negative PCRs, clearance, or symptom resolution. Libraries were prepared by immunoSEQ multiplex PCR; TCRdb keeps only in-frame clonotypes and omits some of them. The sample contains a few hundred thousand clones, approximately 80% of which appear only once. Input material: PBMCs or T cells enriched from blood (not recorded which). The chain couples TRBV4-2 to TRBJ1-3; the match to TRBD1 covers 7 bases. The sequence came from a man aged 35 to 55 who had recovered from COVID-19. CDR3 amino acids: CASSQAQGSGNTIYF. The CDR3 DNA sequence: TGTGCCAGCAGCCAAGCACAGGGGTCTGGAAACACCATATATTTT.